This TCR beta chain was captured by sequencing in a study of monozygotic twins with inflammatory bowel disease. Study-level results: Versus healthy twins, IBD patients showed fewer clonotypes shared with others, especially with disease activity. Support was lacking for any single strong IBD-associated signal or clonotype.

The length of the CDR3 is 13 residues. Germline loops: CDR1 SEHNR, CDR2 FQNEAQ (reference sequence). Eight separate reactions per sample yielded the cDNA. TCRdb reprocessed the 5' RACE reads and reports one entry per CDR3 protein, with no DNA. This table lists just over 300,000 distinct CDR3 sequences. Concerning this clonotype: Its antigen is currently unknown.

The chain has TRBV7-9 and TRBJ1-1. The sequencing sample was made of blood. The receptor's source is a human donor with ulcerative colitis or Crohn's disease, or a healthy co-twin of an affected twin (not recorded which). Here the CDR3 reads CASSSRSWAEAFF.